The clone carrying this T cell receptor beta chain was counted ten times or more. Its cognate antigen is unknown. This record belongs to a study of T cell repertoires in cytomegalovirus infection. Study conclusions and caveats: Dominating the ex vivo response were TCR beta clonotypes that were CMV-specific and HLA-C-restricted.

The CDR3 sequence is 14 residues long. Germline values: CDR1 SGHKS, CDR2 YYEKEE (reference sequence). Trimming took off 3 bases at V and 1 base at J, with 10 bases between the two ends. TCRdb processed the reads anew with MiXCR; each CDR3 protein has one entry. The table records about 490,000 distinct CDR3 sequences, around 27% of them present only once. The specimen was PBMCs. The genes are TRBV5-5 and TRBJ1-1; D may be TRBD1 (6 bases). The sequence came from a human donor in good health (CMV status not recorded). Some clones in this sample may be carry-over from other donors' samples. This chain's CDR3 is CASSSGQWNTEAFF. The CDR3 bases are TGTGCCAGCAGCTCCGGACAGTGGAACACTGAAGCTTTCTTT.